One and the same sample provided the 27 T cell receptor beta chains below, sequenced in a study of blood T cell repertoires in COVID-19 (TCRdb year 2020). Library prep was done by the immunoSEQ multiplex PCR assay. Here the immuneACCESS table is served through TCRdb, limited to in-frame sequences with V and J called. Missing clones are a known gap in these copies; in checked studies unresolved V genes cover under half, and the rest lacks a known reason. Present in this sample are approximately 270,000 clones, approximately 88% of which were seen just once. The ten largest clonotypes hold under 8% of the sample. Sequencing was done on a sample of peripheral blood. Receptor source: a woman younger than 45 with COVID-19, enrolled during active disease.

This chain connects TRBV28 to TRBJ2-7, with 7 bases fitting TRBD2. The CDR3 contains 18 residues. Germline lookup yields CDR1 MDHEN and CDR2 SYDVKM. Trimming at V came to 5 bases and at J to 2 bases, leaving 18 bases not matched to a gene. CDR3 in amino acids: CASSPQGVDGTIPYEQYV. CDR3 DNA: TGTGCCAGCAGTCCCCAAGGGGTCGACGGGACTATTCCCTACGAGCAGTACGTC.

This chain links TRBV20-1 with TRBJ1-5, with TRBD1 identical over 8 bases. The CDR3 runs to 17 residues. The trim removed 3 bases at V and 2 bases at J, leaving 12 bases unmatched. Germline CDR1 and CDR2: DFQATT and SNEGSKA (reference sequence). The CDR3 reads CSASRAGGNRGNQPQHF. The DNA of the CDR3 is TGCAGTGCTAGTCGGGCAGGGGGCAATAGGGGCAATCAGCCCCAGCATTTT.

This clone was recorded only once. V gene TRBV7-9 combines with J gene TRBJ2-1, with TRBD2 matching over 10 bases. There are 16 residues in the CDR3. V lost 3 bases to trimming and J lost 8 bases; unmatched junction nucleotides: 10. From germline, CDR1 is SEHNR and CDR2 FQNEAQ (reference sequence). CDR3 residues: CASSLRRLAGRDEQFF. CDR3 bases: TGTGCCAGCAGCTTGAGAAGACTAGCGGGCCGCGATGAGCAGTTCTTC. The full variable domain, rest sourced from reference TRBV7-9 and TRBJ2-1, is DTGVSQNPRHKITKRGQNVTFRCDPISEHNRLYWYRQTLGQGPEFLTYFQNEAQLEKSRLLSDRFSAERPKGSFSTLEIQRTEQGDSAMYLCASSLRRLAGRDEQFFGPGTRLTVL.

J is TRBJ2-5 and V is TRBV11-3; no firm D call. The CDR3 covers 15 residues. V was pared by 1 base and J by 4 bases, with 13 bases between. Looked up from germline, CDR1 is SGHNT and CDR2 is YENEEA. In DNA, the CDR3 is TGTGCCAGCAGCTTAGTTGACCCCTCGGGAGAGACCCAGTACTTC. Translated: CASSLVDPSGETQYF.

This chain joins TRBV4-1 and TRBJ1-6, with D hard to call. The ends were cut back, 2 bases at V and 5 bases at J, with 7 bases in the middle. From germline, CDR1 is MGHRA and CDR2 YSYEKL. This CDR3 has 14 amino acids. CDR3 nucleotide sequence: TGCGCCAGCAGCCAATATGCAGATAATTCACCCCTCCACTTT. This sequence encodes CASSQYADNSPLHF.

V gene TRBV6-6 combines with J gene TRBJ1-5; 7 bases map to TRBD1. This CDR3 is 16 amino acids long. Germline CDR1 is MNHNY and CDR2 is SVGAGI (reference sequence). Germline trimming cut 0 bases from V and 0 bases from J; bases unmatched to any gene: 2. CDR3 nucleotide sequence: TGTGCCAGCAGTTACTCAGGGGGCAATAGCAATCAGCCCCAGCATTTT. This codes for CASSYSGGNSNQPQHF.

V gene TRBV27 combines with J gene TRBJ2-3; 8 positions agree with TRBD2. Germline V lookup: CDR1 MNHEY, CDR2 SMNVEV (reference sequence). The CDR3 sequence is 14 residues long. Unmatched junction bases numbered 6, after V lost 5 bases and J lost 5 bases. The CDR3 spells CASSRGGLLDTQYF. The CDR3 DNA sequence: TGTGCCAGCAGTCGCGGGGGGCTTTTAGATACGCAGTATTTT.

This clone appeared a few times. This chain links TRBV7-8 with TRBJ1-5; 8 bases agree with TRBD1. CDR1 is SGHVS and CDR2 is FQNEAQ in the germline V gene. CDR3 length: 14 residues. V was pared by 5 bases and J by 7 bases, with 7 bases of the junction left unmatched. DNA for the CDR3: TGTGCCAGCAGCGATAGACAGGGGATACAGCCCCAGCATTTT. Protein: CASSDRQGIQPQHF. Looking up the rest from reference TRBV7-8 and TRBJ1-5 gives the full variable domain: GAGVSQSPRYKVAKRGQDVALRCDPISGHVSLFWYQQALGQGPEFLTYFQNEAQLDKSGLPSDRFFAERPEGSVSTLKIQRTQQEDSAVYLCASSDRQGIQPQHFGDGTRLSIL.

CDR3 nucleotide sequence: TGTGCCATCAGTGAGGGCGGGACAGGGCGGAACTATGGCTACACCTTC. It codes for CAISEGGTGRNYGYTF. The chain employs TRBV10-3 and TRBJ1-2, with TRBD1 matching over 9 bases. Germline trimming cut 2 bases from V and 2 bases from J; bases unmatched to any gene: 6. The CDR3 is 16 residues long. Germline assignment: CDR1 ENHRY and CDR2 SYGVKD.

This clone was found once. The chain carries TRBV5-1 and TRBJ1-1, with D perhaps matching TRBD1 (5 bases). Trimming took 1 base from V and 0 from J, leaving 16 bases between them. The CDR3 is 17 amino acids. Looked up from germline, CDR1 is SGHRS and CDR2 is YFSETQ. This CDR3 reads CASSLTGSHSMNTEAFF. CDR3 in DNA: TGCGCCAGCAGCTTGACAGGATCTCATTCCATGAACACTGAAGCTTTCTTT.

This clone has just a few counts. CDR3 sequence (DNA): TGTGCCAGCAGTACAGGGGGTTTCTCAGCCCAGCATTTT. Translating it yields CASSTGGFSAQHF. This sequence joins TRBV12-3 or TRBV12-4 and TRBJ1-5; 8 bases align to TRBD1. V lost 5 bases and J lost 11; bases outside the gene matches: 8. The CDR3 extends over 13 amino acids.

The V call is TRBV27, the J call TRBJ1-3; the D gene is possibly TRBD1 (6 bases). The CDR3 runs to 15 residues. The V end was cut by 2 bases, the J end by 2 bases, with 10 bases between. The germline V gene encodes CDR1 MNHEY and CDR2 SMNVEV (reference sequence). CDR3 residues: CASSLGGAAGNTIYF. The CDR3 DNA follows: TGTGCCAGCAGTTTAGGGGGGGCGGCTGGAAACACCATATATTTT.

Only one count was recorded for this clone. The chain recombines TRBV18 with TRBJ1-3; TRBD1 matches at 9 bases. The J segment lost 4 bases and the V segment lost 3 bases, leaving 7 bases of the junction unmatched. This CDR3 comprises 16 residues. The V gene's germline CDR1 is KGHSH and CDR2 LQKENI. CDR3 sequence reads: CASSPDRGGFGNTIYF. DNA for the CDR3: TGTGCCAGCTCACCGGACAGGGGAGGATTCGGAAACACCATATATTTT.

The rearrangement links TRBV15 to TRBJ2-7, with 13 bases identical to TRBD2. V trimming: 1 base; J trimming: 7 bases; junction bases outside the gene matches: 4. The germline gives CDR1 LNHNV, CDR2 YYDKDF (reference sequence). This CDR3 spans 15 amino acids. CDR3 protein: CATSRGGLAGAEQYF. The CDR3 nucleotides read TGTGCCACCAGCAGAGGCGGACTAGCGGGGGCTGAGCAGTACTTC. The entire variable domain, with the rest obtained from reference TRBV15 and TRBJ2-7, is as follows: DAMVIQNPRYQVTQFGKPVTLSCSQTLNHNVMYWYQQKSSQAPKLLFHYYDKDFNNEADTPDNFQSRRPNTSFCFLDIRSPGLGDTAMYLCATSRGGLAGAEQYFGPGTRLTVT.

The rearrangement uses TRBV28 and TRBJ1-1; 11 nucleotides match TRBD1. V gave up 3 bases and J gave up 3 bases; unmatched junction bases: 15. Germline V CDR1 and CDR2: MDHEN, SYDVKM. There are 19 residues in the CDR3. The DNA for the CDR3 is TGTGCCAGCAGTTTCCCTCGGACAGGGGGCGTGGGACCGTACACTGAAGCTTTCTTT. This codes for CASSFPRTGGVGPYTEAFF. Looking up the rest from reference TRBV28 and TRBJ1-1 gives the full variable domain: DVKVTQSSRYLVKRTGEKVFLECVQDMDHENMFWYRQDPGLGLRLIYFSYDVKMKEKGDIPEGYSVSREKKERFSLILESASTNQTSMYLCASSFPRTGGVGPYTEAFFGQGTRLTVV.

The chain recombines TRBV27 with TRBJ2-5, with a tentative D call TRBD2 (5 bases). V was pared by 4 bases and J by 5 bases, with 11 bases between. The CDR3 is 13 residues long. Per germline, CDR1 MNHEY and CDR2 SMNVEV (reference sequence). In DNA, the CDR3 is TGTGCCAGCAGTTCGAGGGCGTCGGAGACCCAGTACTTC. Its translation: CASSSRASETQYF.

This clone was seen just once. The rearrangement uses TRBV7-9 and TRBJ1-2, with a tentative D call TRBD1 (5 bases). The CDR3 extends over 11 amino acids. Germline lookup yields CDR1 SEHNR and CDR2 FQNEAQ (reference sequence). V lost 4 bases and J lost 7, with 7 bases in between. The CDR3 protein is CASSWGGGYTF. The CDR3 coding sequence is TGTGCCAGCAGCTGGGGGGGTGGCTACACCTTC.

V and J are TRBV5-1 and TRBJ1-2; TRBD1 matches at 7 bases. The CDR3 covers 16 residues. With V trimmed by 5 bases and J by 0 bases, 10 bases remained unmatched. The V gene's germline CDR1 is SGHRS and CDR2 YFSETQ. CDR3 protein: CASRPYDRVANYGYTF. CDR3 in DNA: TGCGCCAGCAGACCCTACGACAGGGTGGCTAACTATGGCTACACCTTC.

V gene TRBV7-8 combines with J gene TRBJ1-5; no clear D. Germline V gene lookup returns CDR1 SGHVS and CDR2 FQNEAQ. This CDR3 spans 16 amino acids. The ends were cut back, 5 bases at V and 7 bases at J, with 21 bases in the middle. CDR3 in amino acids: CASSARGNLELQPQHF. CDR3 in DNA: TGTGCCAGCAGCGCCCGGGGAAACCTTGAGTTGCAGCCCCAGCATTTT.

V gene TRBV5-4 combines with J gene TRBJ1-2; tentatively, D is TRBD1 (5 bases). CDR3 size: 14 residues. Germline lookup yields CDR1 SGHNT and CDR2 YYREEE (reference sequence). Trimming cost V 0 bases and J 7 bases, with 13 bases left between them. The CDR3 sequence: CASSLGSGKGGYTF. The CDR3 nucleotides are TGTGCCAGCAGCTTGGGGTCAGGGAAGGGTGGCTACACCTTC. Combining the CDR3 with reference TRBV5-4 and TRBJ1-2 gives the whole variable domain ETGVTQSPTHLIKTRGQQVTLRCSSQSGHNTVSWYQQALGQGPQFIFQYYREEENGRGNFPPRFSGLQFPNYSSELNVNALELDDSALYLCASSLGSGKGGYTFGSGTRLTVV.

For the CDR3, the DNA is TGTATGTGTCCGAGCCCCTATGGCTACACCTTC. The encoded protein is CMCPSPYGYTF. The J gene is TRBJ1-2, the V gene TRBV30; D ambiguous. CDR3 length: 11 residues. CDR1 is GTSNPN, CDR2 SVGIG, per germline (reference sequence). The full variable domain, its missing parts supplied by reference TRBV30 and TRBJ1-2, is SQTIHQWPATLVQPVGSPLSLECTVEGTSNPNLYWYRQAAGRGLQLLFYSVGIGQISSEVPQNLSASRPQDRQFILSSKKLLLSDSGFYLCMCPSPYGYTFGSGTRLTVV.

The V call is TRBV5-1, the J call TRBJ1-1; no reliable D call. The germline V and J ends were trimmed by 3 bases and 1 base, with 7 bases remaining between them. Looked up from germline, CDR1 is SGHRS and CDR2 is YFSETQ. The CDR3 spans 13 residues. The CDR3 region is CASSYRENTEAFF. In DNA, the CDR3 is TGCGCCAGCAGCTACCGGGAGAACACTGAAGCTTTCTTT.

The rearrangement joins TRBV15 to TRBJ2-1; possibly TRBD2 for D (5 bases). This CDR3 region has 15 residues. Trimming took 0 bases from V and 7 from J, leaving 13 bases between them. Germline CDR1 reads LNHNV; CDR2 reads YYDKDF (reference sequence). The chain's CDR3 is CATSRDYGGANEQFF. In DNA, the CDR3 is TGTGCCACCAGCAGAGATTATGGAGGAGCGAATGAGCAGTTCTTC.

This clone showed up just once. The V gene is TRBV18, the J gene TRBJ1-4, with D uncertain. Looked up from germline, CDR1 is KGHSH and CDR2 is LQKENI. The V gene lost 4 bases and the J gene lost 3 bases, with 12 bases spanning the gap. This CDR3 spans 15 amino acids. The CDR3 region is CASSRQERSNEKLFF. The CDR3 DNA reads as TGTGCCAGCTCACGCCAAGAGAGATCTAATGAAAAACTGTTTTTT. Full variable domain (missing parts from reference TRBV18 and TRBJ1-4): NAGVMQNPRHLVRRRGQEARLRCSPMKGHSHVYWYRQLPEEGLKFMVYLQKENIIDESGMPKERFSAEFPKEGPSILRIQQVVRGDSAAYFCASSRQERSNEKLFFGSGTQLSVL.

The J gene is TRBJ1-4, the V gene TRBV19; D may be TRBD1 (5 bases). The CDR3 contains 13 residues. The germline gives CDR1 LNHDA, CDR2 SQIVND (reference sequence). Trimming cost V 9 bases and J 4 bases, with 12 bases left between them. CDR3 protein: CASLDSLNEKLFF. CDR3 DNA sequence: TGTGCCAGCCTTGACAGCCTTAATGAAAAACTGTTTTTT.

The chain links TRBV7-9 to TRBJ2-2, with D possibly matching TRBD2 (5 bases). CDR3 size: 14 residues. V lost 5 bases to trimming and J lost 4 bases, with 11 bases between them. Germline V lookup: CDR1 SEHNR, CDR2 FQNEAQ (reference sequence). CDR3 residues: CASSPRDVTGELFF. As DNA, the CDR3 is TGTGCCAGCAGCCCGAGGGATGTCACCGGGGAGCTGTTTTTT.

The V gene is TRBV28, the J gene TRBJ1-1; D uncertain. The CDR3 extends over 13 amino acids. Germline CDR1 and CDR2: MDHEN and SYDVKM. Trimming pared 5 bases from V and 6 bases from J, leaving 13 bases between. The CDR3 sequence: CASSPPTQAEAFF. The CDR3 DNA follows: TGTGCCAGCAGTCCTCCGACGCAGGCTGAAGCTTTCTTT.